The TCR beta chain under discussion was sequenced for a study of T cells in Graves' hyperthyroidism and ophthalmopathy. This CDR3 has 18 residues. From germline, CDR1 is SNHLY and CDR2 FYNNEI. Trimming removed 6 bases from V and 10 bases from J; junction bases left unmatched: 18. The investigators amplified TCR beta CDR3 regions from RNA transcripts. TCR CDR3 regions were first amplified by RT-PCR with HTBI primers. Each CDR3 protein gets one entry after TCRdb re-called the multiplex PCR reads with MiXCR. The table includes a few hundred thousand distinct CDR3 sequences, about 14% detected once. This clonotype occurred many times.

Sequences were obtained from blood. The sequence was collected from a woman in her thirties or forties with Graves' hyperthyroidism. The chain uses TRBV2 and TRBJ2-2; the match to TRBD2 covers 12 bases. The chain's CDR3 is CASRGRLAGGIPRVELFF. CDR3 sequence (DNA): TGTGCCAGCAGGGGTAGGCTAGCGGGAGGGATTCCCCGCGTGGAGCTGTTTTTT. The full variable domain, completed using reference TRBV2 and TRBJ2-2, is EPEVTQTPSHQVTQMGQEVILRCVPISNHLYFYWYRQILGQKVEFLVSFYNNEISEKSEIFDDQFSVERPDGSNFTLKIRSTKLEDSAMYFCASRGRLAGGIPRVELFFGEGSRLTVL.